Given below is one T cell receptor beta chain in context. Germline CDR1 is GTSNPN and CDR2 is SVGIG (reference sequence). V was shortened by 4 bases and J by 3 bases, with 15 bases between the two germline ends. The CDR3 sequence is 15 residues long. This record belongs to a study of blood T cell repertoires in COVID-19. Study as a whole: Sites across the United States, Italy and Spain contributed samples from acute and convalescent COVID-19.

Methods used by the authors: How many nucleated cells were present was estimated from reference gene primer amplification. Generated by immunoSEQ multiplex PCR, the TCRdb table keeps only in-frame clones and is missing some. V and J calls and clone size are as listed in that table; D and trimming were resolved from the DNA. The sample has about 220,000 clones, about 83% seen once. This sequence originates from a woman aged 40 to 50 with active or convalescent COVID-19. The source material was peripheral blood. The chain combines TRBV30 with TRBJ1-4; perhaps TRBD1 as D (5 bases). This CDR3 reads CAWTKYDRPNEKLFF. The DNA of the CDR3 is TGTGCCTGGACAAAATACGACAGACCTAATGAAAAACTGTTTTTT.